A single sample is the source of the 8 T cell receptor beta chains below, sequenced in a study of blood T cell repertoires in COVID-19. This table comes from immunoSEQ multiplex PCR, and its TCRdb copy is limited to in-frame clones, with some not included. The sample lists approximately 190,000 clones; around 77% were seen once. Sequencing was carried out using peripheral blood. The receptors shown here come from a man in his fifties or sixties with active or convalescent COVID-19.

The chain is built from TRBV24-1 and TRBJ2-3; TRBD2 might be the D (5 bases). Trimming removed 6 bases at V and 6 bases at J, with 12 bases between. The CDR3 sequence is 13 residues long. The V gene's germline CDR1 is KGHDR and CDR2 SFDVKD. CDR3 region: CATSPAGYDTQYF. CDR3 coding DNA: TGTGCCACCAGTCCGGCGGGTTACGATACGCAGTATTTT.

The sample holds a few counts of this clone. The V and J genes are TRBV7-2 and TRBJ1-1, with a weak D call TRBD1 (5 bases). The CDR3 runs 15 residues. Trimming removed 1 base from V and 5 bases from J, with 14 bases in between. Germline V gene data show CDR1 as SGHTA and CDR2 as FQGNSA. This CDR3 is CASSLVRGAATEAFF. CDR3 bases: TGTGCCAGCAGCTTAGTCCGTGGGGCAGCTACTGAAGCTTTCTTT.

The chain joins TRBV28 to TRBJ2-3; TRBD2 matches at 7 bases. J was trimmed by 2 bases and V by 3 bases; bases with no gene match: 5. The V gene's germline CDR1 is MDHEN and CDR2 SYDVKM. The CDR3 has 15 amino acids. The DNA for the CDR3 is TGTGCCAGCAGTTTTGGCGCGGGAGACACAGATACGCAGTATTTT. Its protein is CASSFGAGDTDTQYF.

This clone was found many times. This sequence joins TRBV6-5 and TRBJ1-3; 9 bases align to TRBD1. Trimming cost V 6 bases and J 7 bases; bases outside gene matches: 4. The CDR3 runs 13 residues. The V gene's germline CDR1 is MNHEY and CDR2 SVGAGI. CDR3 region: CASRDGQGNTIYF. CDR3 nucleotides: TGTGCCAGCAGGGACGGACAGGGGAACACCATATATTTT.

V and J are TRBV5-1 and TRBJ1-3; 9 positions match TRBD1. From germline, CDR1 is SGHRS and CDR2 YFSETQ. The CDR3 extends over 17 amino acids. The V segment lost 0 bases and the J segment 0 bases; nucleotides outside the gene matches: 4. The CDR3 reads CASSLGDRADSGNTIYF. The CDR3 DNA sequence: TGCGCCAGCAGCTTGGGGGACAGGGCCGACTCTGGAAACACCATATATTTT.

V usage is TRBV7-9 and J usage is TRBJ2-7; 7 bases agree with TRBD1. Germline values: CDR1 SEHNR, CDR2 FQNEAQ (reference sequence). This CDR3 has 14 residues. The V and J ends lost 5 bases and 2 bases, in that order; junction bases with no gene match: 6. CDR3 coding DNA: TGTGCCAGCAGCCGGGGACAGAATGCCTACGAGCAGTACTTC. It is translated as CASSRGQNAYEQYF. The variable domain in full, with the rest retrieved from reference TRBV7-9 and TRBJ2-7, is DTGVSQNPRHKITKRGQNVTFRCDPISEHNRLYWYRQTLGQGPEFLTYFQNEAQLEKSRLLSDRFSAERPKGSFSTLEIQRTEQGDSAMYLCASSRGQNAYEQYFGPGTRLTVT.

CDR3 bases: TGTGCCAGCAGCTTAGCCCGAGCTAGCGGGATCTATGAGCAGTTCTTC. Amino acid sequence: CASSLARASGIYEQFF. The rearrangement links TRBV7-8 to TRBJ2-1, with TRBD2 matching 9 bases. After removal of 0 bases from V and 8 bases from J, the junction contained 8 bases not matched to a gene. CDR1 and CDR2 from the germline V gene are SGHVS and FQNEAQ. The CDR3 has 16 amino acids.

This chain uses TRBV5-1 with TRBJ2-3, with 10 bases identical to TRBD1. This CDR3 region has 15 residues. CDR1 and CDR2 (germline): SGHRS, YFSETQ. Germline trimming cut 2 bases from V and 3 bases from J; bases unmatched to any gene: 3. Here the CDR3 DNA reads TGCGCCAGCAGCTTCGGACAGGGGGTAACAGATACGCAGTATTTT. Residues: CASSFGQGVTDTQYF.